Following are 14 T cell receptor beta chains from one sample sequenced in a study of blood T cell repertoires in COVID-19. Only in-frame clones appear in the TCRdb table, and some are missing; sequencing was by immunoSEQ multiplex PCR. The sample carries approximately 460,000 clones, 85% to 90% recorded once. Material for sequencing was peripheral blood. Receptors originate from a man between 18 and 35 years old with COVID-19, enrolled during active disease.

CDR3 DNA sequence: TGTGCCAGCAGCCCCACCCCGGGACTAGAGGGAAATGAGCAGTTCTTC. Translation gives CASSPTPGLEGNEQFF. V gene TRBV13 combines with J gene TRBJ2-1; 8 bases align to TRBD2. Germline V gene data show CDR1 as PRHDT and CDR2 as FYEKMQ (reference sequence). This CDR3 has 16 amino acids. Unmatched junction bases numbered 13, after V lost 5 bases and J lost 7 bases.

The V gene is TRBV3-1 (or the pseudogene TRBV3-2), the J gene TRBJ1-1, with D perhaps TRBD1 (5 bases). The CDR3 has 17 residues. V lost 1 base and J 0 bases, leaving 15 bases between the germline ends. Germline CDR1 and CDR2: LGHDT and YNNKEL (reference sequence). CDR3 protein: CASSQAKGGTVNTEAFF. CDR3 coding DNA: TGTGCCAGCAGCCAAGCCAAGGGAGGGACGGTGAACACTGAAGCTTTCTTT.

The chain has TRBV21-1 and TRBJ1-5. TRBV21-1 is annotated as a pseudogene. This CDR3 comprises 17 residues. The CDR3 protein is CASSKELRRRDNQPQHF. The CDR3 DNA is TGTGCCAGCAGCAAAGAACTCCGCAGGCGGGACAATCAGCCCCAGCATTTT.

The chain combines TRBV11-2 with TRBJ2-1; 9 nucleotides match TRBD1. V lost 1 base to trimming and J lost 10 bases; unmatched junction nucleotides: 8. Germline V gene data show CDR1 as SGHAT and CDR2 as FQNNGV. This CDR3 comprises 15 residues. CDR3 protein: CASSLAGQGMTEQFF. CDR3 bases: TGTGCCAGCAGCTTAGCGGGACAGGGTATGACCGAGCAGTTCTTC.

This chain joins TRBV12-3 or TRBV12-4 and TRBJ2-4, with TRBD1 matching 7 bases. J was trimmed by 14 bases and V by 1 base; bases with no gene match: 5. The CDR3 sequence is 12 residues long. DNA for the CDR3: TGTGCCAGCAGTTTAGGTGCCAGGGGGAAGTACTTC. Residues: CASSLGARGKYF.

Comment on this clone: This same CDR3 is encoded by further DNA sequences in the sample. V usage is TRBV29-1 and J usage is TRBJ2-2; 7 positions match TRBD1. The germline CDR1 and CDR2 sequences are SQVTM and ANQGSEA. Trimming at V came to 6 bases and at J to 4 bases, leaving 5 bases not matched to a gene. The CDR3 totals 13 residues. The CDR3 sequence: CSVPGQATGELFF. In nucleotides, the CDR3 is TGCAGCGTGCCCGGACAGGCCACCGGGGAGCTGTTTTTT.

This clone was detected once. The chain recombines TRBV7-9 with TRBJ2-7; TRBD2 matches 11 bases. CDR1 SEHNR and CDR2 FQNEAQ come from the germline V gene (reference sequence). The V segment lost 4 bases and the J segment 6 bases; nucleotides outside the gene matches: 8. The CDR3 contains 15 residues. The CDR3 nucleotides are TGTGCCAGCAGCTCTCGACTAGCGGGATTATTCGAGCAGTACTTC. This gives the protein CASSSRLAGLFEQYF.

The chain couples TRBV11-2 to TRBJ2-2, with a weak D call TRBD2 (6 bases). The CDR3 loop spans 14 amino acids. V lost 5 bases and J lost 3, with 10 bases in between. In germline, CDR1 is SGHAT, CDR2 FQNNGV. The CDR3 nucleotides read TGTGCCAGCAGCCCGGGGACTTACACCGGGGAGCTGTTTTTT. Residues: CASSPGTYTGELFF.

This chain joins TRBV25-1 and TRBJ1-5; D might be TRBD1 (5 bases). Trimming pared 8 bases from V and 3 bases from J, leaving 14 bases between. Germline CDR1 and CDR2: MGHDK and SYGVNS. The CDR3 has 14 amino acids. CDR3 in amino acids: CASRSDRFNQPQHF. CDR3 bases: TGTGCCAGCCGAAGTGACAGATTCAATCAGCCCCAGCATTTT.

Comment on this clone: Other DNA sequences from this sample encode an identical CDR3 as well. The chain is built from TRBV27 and TRBJ2-7, with D perhaps matching TRBD1 (6 bases). The CDR3 is 13 amino acids. Germline V lookup: CDR1 MNHEY, CDR2 SMNVEV (reference sequence). Trimming took 6 bases from V and 2 from J, leaving 11 bases between them. CDR3 coding DNA: TGTGCCAGCAGCCTACAGGGCCCCTACGAGCAGTACTTC. Translation: CASSLQGPYEQYF.

J is TRBJ1-3 and V is TRBV5-4; 7 bases agree with TRBD1. The CDR3 loop spans 16 amino acids. V lost 4 bases to trimming and J lost 1 base; unmatched junction nucleotides: 8. The germline V gene encodes CDR1 SGHNT and CDR2 YYREEE (reference sequence). CDR3: CASSAKTGSSGNTIYF. CDR3 in DNA: TGTGCCAGCAGCGCCAAGACAGGGTCTTCTGGAAACACCATATATTTT.

The J gene is TRBJ2-1, the V gene TRBV5-1, with 13 bases that match TRBD2. V shed 1 base, J shed 8 bases, and the junction held 3 bases outside the gene matches. Germline V gives CDR1 SGHRS, CDR2 YFSETQ. This CDR3 has 15 residues. The CDR3 spells CASSLLGLAGDEQFF. In nucleotides, the CDR3 is TGCGCCAGCAGCTTGCTAGGACTAGCGGGAGATGAGCAGTTCTTC.

V and J are TRBV13 and TRBJ1-5; D is perhaps TRBD1 (5 bases). Per the germline V gene, CDR1 is PRHDT and CDR2 is FYEKMQ (reference sequence). The CDR3 is 13 amino acids. V was pared by 5 bases and J by 9 bases, with 14 bases between. The CDR3 DNA sequence: TGTGCCAGCAGCCGGGGGTCACAACGGCCCCAGCATTTT. Translation: CASSRGSQRPQHF.

The chain has TRBV4-1 and TRBJ1-1; the match to TRBD1 covers 7 bases. The V segment lost 4 bases and the J segment 7 bases; nucleotides outside the gene matches: 6. The CDR3 spans 13 residues. CDR1 is MGHRA, CDR2 YSYEKL, per germline. The DNA of the CDR3 is TGCGCCAGCAGCCGGGGGACAGAAGTTGAAGCTTTCTTT. This translates into CASSRGTEVEAFF.